The clone carrying this T cell receptor (beta chain) came up a few times. TCRdb re-called the reads through MiXCR, storing one row per CDR3 protein. The table lists fewer than 550,000 distinct CDR3 sequences, approximately 17% of them singletons, with more than 20% in the top ten. This specimen belongs to a study of T cell repertoires in cytomegalovirus infection. Across the whole study: Indicated by public TCR beta signatures were CMV infection and matching HLA type.

The TCR originated in a human donor in good health (CMV status not recorded). Some clones in this sample may be carry-over from other donors' samples. The specimen sequenced was CD8+ T cells from PBMCs.

The CDR3 spells CASSQATSGAPGTDTQYF. CDR3 nucleotide sequence: TGCGCCAGCAGCCAGGCGACTAGCGGGGCACCCGGCACAGATACGCAGTATTTT. V is TRBV4-1 and J is TRBJ2-3; TRBD2 matches at 11 bases. The ends lost 3 bases at V and 1 base at J; junction bases unmatched: 9. The CDR3 is made up of 18 amino acids. Looked up from germline, CDR1 is MGHRA and CDR2 is YSYEKL.